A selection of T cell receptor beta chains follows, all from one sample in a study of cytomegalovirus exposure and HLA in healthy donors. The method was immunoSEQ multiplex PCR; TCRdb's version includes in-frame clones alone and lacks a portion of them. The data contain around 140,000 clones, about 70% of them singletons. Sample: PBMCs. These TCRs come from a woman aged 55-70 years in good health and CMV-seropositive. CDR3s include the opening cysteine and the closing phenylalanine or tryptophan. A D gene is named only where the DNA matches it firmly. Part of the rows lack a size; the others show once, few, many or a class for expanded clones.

CASSNQAYEQYF	TGTGCCAGCTCAAATCAGGCCTACGAGCAGTACTTC	NA	once	TRBJ2-7	TRBV18
CASSSTAPGINGYTF	TGTGCCAGCAGCTCAACGGCGCCGGGGATAAATGGCTACACCTTC	NA	NA	TRBJ1-2	TRBV7-8
CASSLLTSATHNEQFF	TGTGCCAGCAGCTTGCTGACTAGCGCCACACACAATGAGCAGTTCTTC	TRBD2	NA	TRBJ2-1	TRBV7-6
CASSSKGHGYTF	TGTGCCAGCAGTTCTAAGGGGCATGGCTACACCTTC	NA	once	TRBJ1-2	TRBV6-5
CAIQASGGSSYEQYF	TGTGCCATCCAGGCGTCGGGCGGGAGCTCCTACGAGCAGTACTTC	TRBD2	NA	TRBJ2-7	TRBV10-3
CASSQVEHRETASYEQYF	TGTGCCAGCAGCCAAGTAGAGCACCGGGAGACCGCATCCTACGAGCAGTACTTC	NA	NA	TRBJ2-7	TRBV4-2
CASLSPDRGGNTIYF	TGTGCCAGCCTATCGCCGGACAGGGGGGGAAACACCATATATTTT	TRBD1	few	TRBJ1-3	TRBV6-8
CSVARGSEQYF	TGCAGCGTGGCTAGGGGCAGCGAGCAGTACTTC	NA	NA	TRBJ2-7	TRBV29-1
CASSRQAGGPEQYF	TGTGCCAGCAGCCGACAAGCGGGAGGGCCCGAGCAGTACTTC	TRBD2	once	TRBJ2-7	TRBV28
CASSARQMNTEAFF	TGTGCCAGCAGCGCCAGACAGATGAACACTGAAGCTTTCTTT	NA	NA	TRBJ1-1	TRBV9
CASSQVKRGNQPQHF	TGCGCCAGCAGCCAAGTTAAACGGGGAAATCAGCCCCAGCATTTT	NA	NA	TRBJ1-5	TRBV4-1
CASSLGTGYGYTF	TGCGCCAGCAGCTTGGGGACTGGCTATGGCTACACCTTC	NA	NA	TRBJ1-2	TRBV5-1
CASSQGLAGSYEQYF	TGCGCCAGCAGCCAGGGGCTAGCGGGGTCCTACGAGCAGTACTTC	TRBD2	NA	TRBJ2-7	TRBV4-1
CATSSHGGGGEQYF	TGTGCCACCAGCTCCCACGGGGGTGGTGGTGAGCAGTACTTC	NA	NA	TRBJ2-7	TRBV15